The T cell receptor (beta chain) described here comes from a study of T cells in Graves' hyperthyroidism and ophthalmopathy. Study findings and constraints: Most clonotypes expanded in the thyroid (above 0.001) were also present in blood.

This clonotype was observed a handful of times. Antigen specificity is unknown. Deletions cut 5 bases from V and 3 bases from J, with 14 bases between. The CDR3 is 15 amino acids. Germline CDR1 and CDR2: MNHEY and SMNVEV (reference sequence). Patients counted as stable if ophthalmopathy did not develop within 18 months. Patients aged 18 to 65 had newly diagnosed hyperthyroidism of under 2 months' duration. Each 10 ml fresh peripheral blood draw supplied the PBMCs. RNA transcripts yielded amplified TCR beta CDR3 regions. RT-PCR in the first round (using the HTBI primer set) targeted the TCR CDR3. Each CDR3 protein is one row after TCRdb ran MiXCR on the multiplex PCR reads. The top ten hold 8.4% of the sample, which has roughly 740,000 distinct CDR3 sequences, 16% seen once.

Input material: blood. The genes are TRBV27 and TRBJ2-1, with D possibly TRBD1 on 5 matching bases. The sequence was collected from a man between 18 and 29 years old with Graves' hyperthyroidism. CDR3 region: CASSPRGHLYNEQFF. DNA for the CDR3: TGTGCCAGCAGTCCCCGTGGACACCTCTACAATGAGCAGTTCTTC.